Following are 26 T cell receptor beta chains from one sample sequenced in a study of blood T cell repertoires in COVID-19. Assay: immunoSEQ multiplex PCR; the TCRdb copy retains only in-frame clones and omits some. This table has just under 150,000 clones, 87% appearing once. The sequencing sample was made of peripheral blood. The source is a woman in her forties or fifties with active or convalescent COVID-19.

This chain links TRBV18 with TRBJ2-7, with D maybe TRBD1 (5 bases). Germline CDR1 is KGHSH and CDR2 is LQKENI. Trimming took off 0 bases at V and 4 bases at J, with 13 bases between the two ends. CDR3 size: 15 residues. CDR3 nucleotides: TGTGCCAGCTCACCACCGTCCAGGGAACCGTACGAGCAGTACTTC. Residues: CASSPPSREPYEQYF.

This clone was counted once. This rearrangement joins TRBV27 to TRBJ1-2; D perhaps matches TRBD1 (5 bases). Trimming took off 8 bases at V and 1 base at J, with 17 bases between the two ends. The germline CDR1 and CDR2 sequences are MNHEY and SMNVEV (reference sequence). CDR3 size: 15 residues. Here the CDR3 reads CASGNGTGGNYGYTF. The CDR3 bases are TGTGCCAGCGGAAACGGGACTGGGGGTAACTATGGCTACACCTTC.

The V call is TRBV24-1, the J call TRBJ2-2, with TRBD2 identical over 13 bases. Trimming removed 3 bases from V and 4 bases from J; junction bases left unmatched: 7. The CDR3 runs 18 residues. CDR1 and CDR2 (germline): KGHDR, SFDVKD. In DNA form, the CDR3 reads TGTGCCACCAGTGATGTCCGGACTAGCGGGAGTCTCACCGGGGAGCTGTTTTTT. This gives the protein CATSDVRTSGSLTGELFF.

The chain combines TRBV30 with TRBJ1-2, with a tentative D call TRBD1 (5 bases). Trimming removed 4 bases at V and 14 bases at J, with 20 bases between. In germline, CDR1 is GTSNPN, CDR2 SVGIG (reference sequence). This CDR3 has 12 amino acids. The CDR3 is CAWNRGLSVVTF. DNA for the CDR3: TGTGCCTGGAACCGGGGACTGTCGGTGGTAACCTTC.

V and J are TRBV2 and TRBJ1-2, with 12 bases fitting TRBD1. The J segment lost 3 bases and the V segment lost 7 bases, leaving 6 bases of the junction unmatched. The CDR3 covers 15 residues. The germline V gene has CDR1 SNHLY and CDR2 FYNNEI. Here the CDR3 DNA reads TGTGCCAGCACCCTGGGGACAGGGGGCTACTATGGCTACACCTTC. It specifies CASTLGTGGYYGYTF. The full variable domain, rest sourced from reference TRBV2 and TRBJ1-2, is EPEVTQTPSHQVTQMGQEVILRCVPISNHLYFYWYRQILGQKVEFLVSFYNNEISEKSEIFDDQFSVERPDGSNFTLKIRSTKLEDSAMYFCASTLGTGGYYGYTFGSGTRLTVV.

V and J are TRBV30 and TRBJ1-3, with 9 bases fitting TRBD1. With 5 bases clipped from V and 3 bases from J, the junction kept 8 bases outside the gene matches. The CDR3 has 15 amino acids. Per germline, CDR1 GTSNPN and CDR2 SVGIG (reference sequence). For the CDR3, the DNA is TGTGCCTGGGCTGACAGGGGGACTTTTGGAAACACCATATATTTT. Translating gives CAWADRGTFGNTIYF.

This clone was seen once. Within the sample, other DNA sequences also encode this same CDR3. CDR3 sequence (DNA): TGTGCCAGCAGCAACTGGGGCGGGGGCGGGCAGACCCAGTACTTC. This translates into CASSNWGGGGQTQYF. V gene TRBV6-2 or TRBV6-3 combines with J gene TRBJ2-5; perhaps TRBD2 as D (7 bases). The CDR3 sequence is 15 residues long. V was pared by 6 bases and J by 6 bases, with 20 bases between. Germline values: CDR1 MNHEY, CDR2 SVGEGT.

CDR3 DNA: TGTGCCTGGGGCCAGCAGGGGGCTCTCTATAATTCACCCCTCCACTTT. The encoded protein is CAWGQQGALYNSPLHF. J is TRBJ1-6 and V is TRBV30; 8 bases align to TRBD1. Germline V lookup: CDR1 GTSNPN, CDR2 SVGIG (reference sequence). The CDR3 is 16 residues long. The V segment lost 5 bases and the J segment 3 bases; nucleotides outside the gene matches: 9. Complete variable domain (other parts from reference TRBV30 and TRBJ1-6): SQTIHQWPATLVQPVGSPLSLECTVEGTSNPNLYWYRQAAGRGLQLLFYSVGIGQISSEVPQNLSASRPQDRQFILSSKKLLLSDSGFYLCAWGQQGALYNSPLHFGNGTRLTVT.

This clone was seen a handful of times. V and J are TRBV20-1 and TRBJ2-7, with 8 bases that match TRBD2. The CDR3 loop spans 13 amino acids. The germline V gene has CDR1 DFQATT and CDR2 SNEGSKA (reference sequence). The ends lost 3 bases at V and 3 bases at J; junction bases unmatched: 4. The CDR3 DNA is TGCAGTGCTAGTCTGAGCGGGAGCTACGAGCAGTACTTC. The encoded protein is CSASLSGSYEQYF.

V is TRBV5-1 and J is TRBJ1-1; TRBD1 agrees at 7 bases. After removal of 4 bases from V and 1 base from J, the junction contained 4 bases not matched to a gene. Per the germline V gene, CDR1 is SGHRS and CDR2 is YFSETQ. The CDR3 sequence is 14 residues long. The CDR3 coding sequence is TGCGCCAGCAGCCCGGGACAGCAGAACACTGAAGCTTTCTTT. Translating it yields CASSPGQQNTEAFF.

CDR3 in amino acids: CSVLTGGRNIQYF. CDR3 nucleotides: TGCAGCGTATTGACAGGGGGCAGGAACATTCAGTACTTC. The chain uses TRBV29-1 and TRBJ2-4, with 10 bases identical to TRBD1. CDR1 is SQVTM and CDR2 is ANQGSEA in the germline V gene. The CDR3 runs to 13 residues. J was trimmed by 7 bases and V by 6 bases; bases with no gene match: 6.

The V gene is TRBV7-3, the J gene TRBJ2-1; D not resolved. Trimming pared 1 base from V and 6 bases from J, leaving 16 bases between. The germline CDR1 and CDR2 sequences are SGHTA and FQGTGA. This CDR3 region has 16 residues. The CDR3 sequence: CASSLMGLVPANEQFF. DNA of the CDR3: TGTGCCAGCAGCTTAATGGGTCTAGTACCGGCCAATGAGCAGTTCTTC.

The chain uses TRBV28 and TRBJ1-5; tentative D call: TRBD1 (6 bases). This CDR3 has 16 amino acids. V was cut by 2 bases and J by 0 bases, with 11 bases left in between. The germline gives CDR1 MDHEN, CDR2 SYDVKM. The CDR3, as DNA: TGTGCCAGCAGTTTAATGACAGGTCTTAGCAATCAGCCCCAGCATTTT. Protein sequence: CASSLMTGLSNQPQHF.

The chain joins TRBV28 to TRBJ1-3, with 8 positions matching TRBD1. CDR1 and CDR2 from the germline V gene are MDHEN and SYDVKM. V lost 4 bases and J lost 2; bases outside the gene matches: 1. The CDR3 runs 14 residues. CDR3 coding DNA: TGTGCCAGCAGTTGGACAGGGACTGGAAACACCATATATTTT. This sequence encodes CASSWTGTGNTIYF.

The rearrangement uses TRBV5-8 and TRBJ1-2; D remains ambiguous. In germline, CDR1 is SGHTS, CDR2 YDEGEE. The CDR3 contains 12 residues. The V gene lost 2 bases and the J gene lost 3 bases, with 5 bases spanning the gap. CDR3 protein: CASSFRDYGYTF. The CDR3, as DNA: TGTGCCAGCAGCTTTCGAGACTATGGCTACACCTTC.

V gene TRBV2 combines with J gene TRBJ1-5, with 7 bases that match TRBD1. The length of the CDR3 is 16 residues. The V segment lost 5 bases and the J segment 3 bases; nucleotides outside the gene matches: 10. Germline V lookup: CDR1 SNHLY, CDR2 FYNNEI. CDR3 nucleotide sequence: TGTGCCAGCAGTTCTCAGGGGGTTGGTGTCAATCAGCCCCAGCATTTT. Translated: CASSSQGVGVNQPQHF.

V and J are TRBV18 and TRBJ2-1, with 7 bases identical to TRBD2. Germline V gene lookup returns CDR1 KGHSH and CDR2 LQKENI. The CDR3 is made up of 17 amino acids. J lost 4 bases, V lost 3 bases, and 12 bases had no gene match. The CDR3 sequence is CASSPPASGPTYNEQFF. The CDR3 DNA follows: TGTGCCAGCTCACCCCCCGCTAGCGGTCCCACTTACAATGAGCAGTTCTTC.

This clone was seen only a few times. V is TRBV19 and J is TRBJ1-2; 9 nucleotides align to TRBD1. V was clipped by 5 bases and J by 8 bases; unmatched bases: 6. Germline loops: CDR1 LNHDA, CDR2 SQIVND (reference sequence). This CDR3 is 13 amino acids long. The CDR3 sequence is CASSEDRGGGYTF. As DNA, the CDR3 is TGTGCCAGTAGTGAAGACAGGGGGGGCGGCTACACCTTC.

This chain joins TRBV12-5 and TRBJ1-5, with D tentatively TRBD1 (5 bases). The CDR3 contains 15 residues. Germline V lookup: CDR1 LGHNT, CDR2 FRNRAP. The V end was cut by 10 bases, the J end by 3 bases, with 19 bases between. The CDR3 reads CATSTFQGINQPQHF. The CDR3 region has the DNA TGTGCTACCTCTACTTTTCAGGGTATCAATCAGCCCCAGCATTTT.

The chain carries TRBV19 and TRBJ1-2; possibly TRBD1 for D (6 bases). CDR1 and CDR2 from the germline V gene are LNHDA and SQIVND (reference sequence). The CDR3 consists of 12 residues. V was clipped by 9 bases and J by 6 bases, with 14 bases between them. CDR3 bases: TGTGCCAGCGGGCGGGGGGCGAATGGCTACACCTTC. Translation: CASGRGANGYTF.

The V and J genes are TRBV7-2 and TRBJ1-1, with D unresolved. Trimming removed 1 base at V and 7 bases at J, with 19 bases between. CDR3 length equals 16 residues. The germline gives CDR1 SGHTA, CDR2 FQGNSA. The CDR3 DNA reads TGTGCCAGCAGCTTAGGGGGAAGCCGGGGATTGATTGAAGCTTTCTTT. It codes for CASSLGGSRGLIEAFF.

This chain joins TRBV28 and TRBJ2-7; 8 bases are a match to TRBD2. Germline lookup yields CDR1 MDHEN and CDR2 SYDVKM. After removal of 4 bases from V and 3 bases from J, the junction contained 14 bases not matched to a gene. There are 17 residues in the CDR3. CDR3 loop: CASSYRDSERENYEQYF. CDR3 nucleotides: TGTGCCAGCAGTTATAGGGACTCGGAGCGGGAGAACTACGAGCAGTACTTC.

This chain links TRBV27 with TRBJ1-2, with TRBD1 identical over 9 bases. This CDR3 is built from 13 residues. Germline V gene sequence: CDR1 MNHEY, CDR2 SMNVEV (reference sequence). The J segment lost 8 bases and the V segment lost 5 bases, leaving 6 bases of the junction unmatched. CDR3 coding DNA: TGTGCCAGCAGTCCCGGGACAGGGCGAGGCTACACCTTC. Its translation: CASSPGTGRGYTF.

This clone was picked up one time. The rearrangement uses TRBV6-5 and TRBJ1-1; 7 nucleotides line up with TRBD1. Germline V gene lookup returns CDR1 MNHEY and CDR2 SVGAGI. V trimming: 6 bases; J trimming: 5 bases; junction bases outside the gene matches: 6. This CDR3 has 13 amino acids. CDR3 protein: CASSDREWTEAFF. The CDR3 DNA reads TGTGCCAGCAGCGACAGGGAATGGACTGAAGCTTTCTTT.

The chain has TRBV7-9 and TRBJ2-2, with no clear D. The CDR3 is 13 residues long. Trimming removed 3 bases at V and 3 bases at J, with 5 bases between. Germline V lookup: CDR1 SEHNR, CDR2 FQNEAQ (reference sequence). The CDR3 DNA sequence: TGTGCCAGCAGCTTCGACTACACCGGGGAGCTGTTTTTT. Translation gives CASSFDYTGELFF.

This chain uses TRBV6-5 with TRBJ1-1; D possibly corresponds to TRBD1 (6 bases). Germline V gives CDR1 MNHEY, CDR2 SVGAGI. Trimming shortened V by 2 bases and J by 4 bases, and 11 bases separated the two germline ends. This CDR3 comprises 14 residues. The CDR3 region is CASSYGLGATEAFF. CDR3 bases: TGTGCCAGCAGTTACGGCCTGGGGGCCACTGAAGCTTTCTTT.